Listed below are T cell receptor beta chains from one sample, sequenced in a study of T cell responses to AZD1222 COVID-19 vaccine. Assay: immunoSEQ multiplex PCR; the TCRdb copy retains only in-frame clones and omits some. The sample contains more than 95,000 clones, approximately 87% of which appear only once. The source was peripheral blood, collected on day 0 of AZD1222 vaccination. These TCRs come from an adult in good health. The CDR3 runs from the conserved cysteine through the conserved F or W. D genes are given only for firm matches. Not all rows give a size; the values are once, few, many and, for expanded clones, a class.

>.|TRBD2|TRBV2|TRBJ2-5
CASSELAGEETQYF
TGTGCCAGCAGCGAACTAGCGGGGGAAGAGACCCAGTACTTC
>.|.|TRBV28|TRBJ1-2
CASSFRRRGYTF
TGTGCCAGCAGTTTCAGGCGCCGTGGCTACACCTTC
>.|TRBD1|TRBV6-2/TRBV6-3|TRBJ2-1
CASSRRTGADYNEQFF
TGTGCCAGCAGCCGACGGACAGGGGCGGACTACAATGAGCAGTTCTTC
>.|TRBD1|TRBV6-5|TRBJ2-7
CASSRQGRYEQYF
TGTGCCAGCAGTCGACAGGGTCGCTACGAGCAGTACTTC
>.|.|TRBV19|TRBJ2-1
CASSIGVGYNEQFF
TGTGCCAGTAGTATAGGAGTAGGGTACAATGAGCAGTTCTTC
>.|.|TRBV29-1|TRBJ2-2
CSVVQGSTGELFF
TGCAGCGTTGTACAGGGTAGCACCGGGGAGCTGTTTTTT
>.|.|TRBV3-1/TRBV3-2|TRBJ1-2
CASSHGYGYTF
TGTGCCAGCAGCCACGGTTATGGCTACACCTTC
>.|.|TRBV27|TRBJ1-6
CASSLSVGTGSPLHF
TGTGCCAGCAGTTTATCGGTGGGGACCGGATCACCCCTCCACTTT
>.|TRBD1|TRBV5-5|TRBJ2-2
CASSPGQPRPGELFF
TGTGCCAGCAGCCCGGGACAGCCCAGACCAGGGGAGCTGTTTTTT
>.|.|TRBV19|TRBJ1-5
CASSIWGGGVNQPQHF
TGTGCCAGTAGTATATGGGGCGGGGGTGTCAATCAGCCCCAGCATTTT
>.|.|TRBV4-2|TRBJ2-2
CASSLQGNTGELFF
TGTGCCAGCAGCTTACAGGGTAACACCGGGGAGCTGTTTTTT
>.|.|TRBV29-1|TRBJ1-1
CSVESQLNTEAFF
TGCAGCGTTGAATCACAGCTGAACACTGAAGCTTTCTTT
>.|TRBD1|TRBV7-6|TRBJ1-4
CASSGQGARGGVGKLFF
TGTGCCAGCAGCGGACAGGGGGCGCGAGGAGGTGTAGGAAAACTGTTTTTT
>.|.|TRBV3-1/TRBV3-2|TRBJ2-4
CASSRRTVSDIQYF
TGTGCCAGCAGCCGCCGGACAGTTTCGGACATTCAGTACTTC
>.|.|TRBV19|TRBJ1-4
CASSKIQGSEEKLFF
TGTGCCAGTAGCAAAATTCAGGGGAGCGAAGAAAAACTGTTTTTT
>.|.|TRBV6-2/TRBV6-3|TRBJ1-1
CASSYVGTEAFF
TGTGCCAGCAGTTACGTAGGGACTGAAGCTTTCTTT
>.|.|TRBV25-1|TRBJ1-1
CASSKFGGLNTEAFF
TGTGCCAGCAGTAAGTTCGGGGGCTTGAACACTGAAGCTTTCTTT
>.|.|TRBV5-4|TRBJ2-3
CASSPREGGIRTDTQYF
TGTGCCAGCAGCCCCCGTGAGGGCGGAATCCGCACAGATACGCAGTATTTT
>once|.|TRBV4-1|TRBJ2-3
CASSQGLWPGTQYF
TGCGCCAGCAGCCAAGGATTGTGGCCCGGTACGCAGTATTTT
>.|TRBD1|TRBV6-5|TRBJ1-4
CASSTGTGYGKLFF
TGTGCCAGCAGCACCGGGACAGGGTATGGAAAACTGTTTTTT
>once|.|TRBV5-1|TRBJ1-1
CASSFGPPGREAFF
TGCGCCAGCAGTTTCGGACCCCCGGGAAGGGAAGCTTTCTTT
>.|.|TRBV9|TRBJ1-6
CASSVKGARSPLHF
TGTGCCAGCAGCGTTAAAGGGGCTAGATCACCCCTCCACTTT
>once|.|TRBV5-1|TRBJ2-1
CASSLTSYGYNEQFF
TGCGCCAGCAGCTTGACTAGCTACGGCTACAATGAGCAGTTCTTC